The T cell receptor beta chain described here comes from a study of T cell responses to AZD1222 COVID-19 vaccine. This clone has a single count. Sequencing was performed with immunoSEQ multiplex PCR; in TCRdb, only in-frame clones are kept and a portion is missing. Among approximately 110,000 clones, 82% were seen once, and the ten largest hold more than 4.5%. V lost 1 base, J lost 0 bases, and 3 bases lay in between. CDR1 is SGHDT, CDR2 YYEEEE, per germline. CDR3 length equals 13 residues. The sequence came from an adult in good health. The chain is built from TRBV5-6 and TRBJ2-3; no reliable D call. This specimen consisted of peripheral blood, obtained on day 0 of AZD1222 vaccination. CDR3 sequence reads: CASSLPSTDTQYF. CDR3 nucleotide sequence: TGTGCCAGCAGCTTGCCCAGCACAGATACGCAGTATTTT. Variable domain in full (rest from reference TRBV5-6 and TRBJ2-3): DAGVTQSPTHLIKTRGQQVTLRCSPKSGHDTVSWYQQALGQGPQFIFQYYEEEERQRGNFPDRFSGHQFPNYSSELNVNALLLGDSALYLCASSLPSTDTQYFGPGTRLTVL.